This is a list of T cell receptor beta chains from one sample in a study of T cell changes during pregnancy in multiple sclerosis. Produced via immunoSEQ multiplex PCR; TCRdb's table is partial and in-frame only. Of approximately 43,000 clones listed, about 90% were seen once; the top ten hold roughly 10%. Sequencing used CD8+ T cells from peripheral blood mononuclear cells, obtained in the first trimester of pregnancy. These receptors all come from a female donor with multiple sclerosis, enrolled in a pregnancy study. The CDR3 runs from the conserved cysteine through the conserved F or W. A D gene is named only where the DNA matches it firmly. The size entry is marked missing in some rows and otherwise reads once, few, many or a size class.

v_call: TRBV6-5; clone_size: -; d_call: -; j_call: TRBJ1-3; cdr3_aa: CASSTSGYSGNTIYF; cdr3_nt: TGTGCCAGCAGTACCTCAGGGTACTCTGGAAACACCATATATTTT
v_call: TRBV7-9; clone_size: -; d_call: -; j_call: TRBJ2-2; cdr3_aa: CASSQVGPTGELFF; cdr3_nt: TGTGCCAGCAGCCAGGTGGGCCCCACCGGGGAGCTGTTTTTT
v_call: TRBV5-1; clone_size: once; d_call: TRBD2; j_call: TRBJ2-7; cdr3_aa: CASNPHKSGSGITYEQYF; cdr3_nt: TGCGCCAGCAACCCTCATAAAAGTGGTAGCGGGATCACCTACGAGCAGTACTTC
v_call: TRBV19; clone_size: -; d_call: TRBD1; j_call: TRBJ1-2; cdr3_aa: CASSPDRVGYGYTF; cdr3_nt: TGTGCCAGTAGCCCGGACAGGGTCGGGTATGGCTACACCTTC
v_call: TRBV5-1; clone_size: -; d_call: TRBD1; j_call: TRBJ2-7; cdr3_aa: CASSRIRDSSYEQYF; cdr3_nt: TGCGCCAGCAGCCGCATCCGGGACAGTTCCTACGAGCAGTACTTC
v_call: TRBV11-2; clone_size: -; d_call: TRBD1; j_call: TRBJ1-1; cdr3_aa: CASSSWTGDTEAFF; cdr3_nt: TGTGCCAGCAGCTCTTGGACAGGGGACACTGAAGCTTTCTTT
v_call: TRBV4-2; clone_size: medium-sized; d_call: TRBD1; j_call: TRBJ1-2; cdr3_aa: CASSQAGTDANYGYTF; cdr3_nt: TGTGCCAGCAGCCAAGCTGGGACAGACGCTAACTATGGCTACACCTTC
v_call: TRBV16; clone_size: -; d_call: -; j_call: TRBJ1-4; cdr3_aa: CASSLSSRVKTNEKLFF; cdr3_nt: TGTGCCAGCAGCCTAAGCTCCAGGGTTAAAACTAATGAAAAACTGTTTTTT
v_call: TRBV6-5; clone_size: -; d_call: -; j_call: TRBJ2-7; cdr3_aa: CASSYRGLTYEQYF; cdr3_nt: TGTGCCAGCAGTTACCGGGGACTCACCTACGAGCAGTACTTC
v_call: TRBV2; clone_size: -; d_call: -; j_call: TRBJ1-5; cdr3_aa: CASSDRAPGVNQPQHF; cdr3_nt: TGTGCCAGCAGTGACCGGGCCCCGGGGGTAAATCAGCCCCAGCATTTT
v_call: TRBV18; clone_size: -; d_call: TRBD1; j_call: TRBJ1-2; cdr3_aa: CASSPGQGGHGYTF; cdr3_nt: TGTGCCAGCTCACCCGGACAGGGGGGGCATGGCTACACCTTC
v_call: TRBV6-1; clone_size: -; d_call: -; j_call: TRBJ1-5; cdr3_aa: CASSFGQNNQPQHF; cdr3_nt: TGTGCCAGCTCCTTCGGACAGAACAATCAGCCCCAGCATTTT
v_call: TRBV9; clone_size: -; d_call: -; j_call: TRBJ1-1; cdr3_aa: CASSVGEGNTEAFF; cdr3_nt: TGTGCCAGCAGCGTAGGGGAGGGAAACACTGAAGCTTTCTTT
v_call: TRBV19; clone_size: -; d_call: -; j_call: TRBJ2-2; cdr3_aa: CASSVGLTGELFF; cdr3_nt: TGTGCCAGTAGTGTTGGCCTTACCGGGGAGCTGTTTTTT
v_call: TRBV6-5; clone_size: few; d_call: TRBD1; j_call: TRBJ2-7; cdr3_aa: CASRAPRGNTYEQYF; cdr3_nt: TGTGCCAGCAGGGCCCCCAGGGGGAATACCTACGAGCAGTACTTC
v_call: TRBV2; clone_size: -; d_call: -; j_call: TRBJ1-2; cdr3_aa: CASSTGNYGYTF; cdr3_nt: TGTGCCAGCAGTACAGGGAACTATGGCTACACCTTC
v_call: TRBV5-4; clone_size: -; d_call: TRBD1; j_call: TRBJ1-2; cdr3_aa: CASSHQTGLEHGNGYTF; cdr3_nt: TGTGCCAGCAGCCACCAGACAGGGTTGGAACATGGGAATGGCTACACCTTC
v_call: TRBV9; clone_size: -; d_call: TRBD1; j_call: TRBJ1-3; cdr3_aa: CASSARETGSGNTIYF; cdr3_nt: TGTGCCAGCAGCGCGAGAGAGACAGGGAGTGGAAACACCATATATTTT
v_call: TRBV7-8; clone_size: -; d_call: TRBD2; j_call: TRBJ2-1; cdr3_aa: CASSLWGSGAAYNEQFF; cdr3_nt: TGTGCCAGCAGCTTATGGGGTAGCGGGGCGGCCTACAATGAGCAGTTCTTC
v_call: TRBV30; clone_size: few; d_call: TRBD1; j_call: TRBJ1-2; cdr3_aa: CAWSYNTGGIYGYTF; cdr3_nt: TGTGCCTGGAGTTACAACACAGGGGGCATCTATGGCTACACCTTC
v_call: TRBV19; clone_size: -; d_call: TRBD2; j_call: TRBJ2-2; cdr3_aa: CATNNLAGGTGELFF; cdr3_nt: TGTGCCACCAACAACCTAGCGGGTGGTACCGGGGAGCTGTTTTTT
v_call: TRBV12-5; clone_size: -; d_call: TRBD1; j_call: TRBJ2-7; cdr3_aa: CASAVIPGQRIDEQYF; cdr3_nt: TGTGCTAGTGCCGTTATACCGGGACAGCGAATCGACGAGCAGTACTTC
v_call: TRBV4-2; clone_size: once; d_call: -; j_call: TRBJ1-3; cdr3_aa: CASSAQGPSSGNTIYF; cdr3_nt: TGTGCCAGCAGCGCACAGGGACCTTCCTCTGGAAACACCATATATTTT
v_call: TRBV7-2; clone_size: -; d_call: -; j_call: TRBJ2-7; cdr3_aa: CASSFGAGYEQYF; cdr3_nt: TGTGCCAGCAGCTTCGGTGCGGGGTACGAGCAGTACTTC
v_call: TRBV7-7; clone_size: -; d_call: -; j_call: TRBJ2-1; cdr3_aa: CASSLEPSSYNEQFF; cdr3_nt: TGTGCCAGCAGCTTAGAGCCAAGCTCCTACAATGAGCAGTTCTTC
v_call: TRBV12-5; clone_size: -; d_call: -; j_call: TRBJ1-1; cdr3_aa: CASGLGGGTEAFF; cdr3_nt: TGTGCTAGTGGTTTAGGGGGGGGAACTGAAGCTTTCTTT
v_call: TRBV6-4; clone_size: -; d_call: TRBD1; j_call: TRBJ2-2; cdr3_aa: CASSDSGQGRTGELFF; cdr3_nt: TGTGCCAGCAGTGACTCGGGACAGGGTCGCACCGGGGAGCTGTTTTTT
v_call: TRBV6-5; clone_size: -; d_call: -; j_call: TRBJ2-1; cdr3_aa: CASSHSGTRGYNEQFF; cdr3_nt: TGTGCCAGCAGTCACTCCGGGACACGGGGTTACAATGAGCAGTTCTTC
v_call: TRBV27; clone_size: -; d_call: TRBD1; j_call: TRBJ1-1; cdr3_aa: CASSLTGDPGAFF; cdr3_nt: TGTGCCAGCAGTCTCACAGGGGATCCTGGAGCTTTCTTT
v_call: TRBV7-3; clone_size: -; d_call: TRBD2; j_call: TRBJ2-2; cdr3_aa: CASRIAGGPTGELFF; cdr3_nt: TGTGCCAGCAGAATAGCGGGGGGGCCTACCGGGGAGCTGTTTTTT
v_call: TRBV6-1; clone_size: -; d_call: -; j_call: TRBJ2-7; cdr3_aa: CASATLFSPYYEQYF; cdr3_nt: TGTGCCAGTGCGACATTGTTCTCCCCCTACTACGAGCAGTACTTC
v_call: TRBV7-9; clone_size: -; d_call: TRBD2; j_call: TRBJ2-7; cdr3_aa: CASSPAARTSVYYEQYF; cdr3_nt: TGTGCCAGCAGCCCAGCCGCGCGGACTAGCGTCTACTACGAGCAGTACTTC